This is a list of T cell receptor beta chains from one sample in a study of blood T cells in healthy people across ages. TCRdb passed the 5' RACE reads through MiXCR, listing each CDR3 protein once. The repertoire consists of 1.5 million to 2 million distinct CDR3 sequences, with approximately 50% occurring once and the leading ten covering 2.1%. What was sequenced was blood. These receptor sequences come from a woman aged 40 to 50 in good health. The CDR3 runs from the conserved cysteine through the conserved F or W. The D gene is left open where the match is weak. The listing skips clone size in some rows; elsewhere it reads once, few, many or a size class.

J	V	D	size	DNA	CDR3
TRBJ2-1	TRBV15	-	-	TGTGCCACGCTCCCGACGGCGGGCCGCAATGAGCAGTTCTTC	CATLPTAGRNEQFF
TRBJ2-1	TRBV5-1	TRBD2	-	TGCGCCAGCAGCTTTACTAGCGGGGCCACGCCGGGTGAGCAGTTCTTC	CASSFTSGATPGEQFF
TRBJ2-7	TRBV20-1	TRBD2	few	TGCAGTGCTAGAGCTTTCGGGACTAGCGGGGGACCCTCCTACGAGCAGTACTTC	CSARAFGTSGGPSYEQYF
TRBJ2-2	TRBV7-7	-	-	TGTGCTAGCAGCTCCGACTCTCCCGGCACCGGGGAGCTGTTTTTT	CASSSDSPGTGELFF
TRBJ2-6	TRBV28	-	-	TGTGCCAGCAGTCATCATGGGGAACCCAACGTCCTGACTTTC	CASSHHGEPNVLTF
TRBJ1-2	TRBV14	-	-	TGTGCCAGCAGCCACACAAACGGGGTTCCTAACTATGGCTACACCTTC	CASSHTNGVPNYGYTF
TRBJ2-7	TRBV27	TRBD1	-	TGTGTCAGCAGTTTGACAGGACAGGGAATATCCTACGAGCAGTACTTC	CVSSLTGQGISYEQYF
TRBJ2-5	TRBV11-2	-	once	TGTGCCAGCGGGGGGGCCTTTGAGACCCAGTACTTC	CASGGAFETQYF
TRBJ2-3	TRBV12-3/TRBV12-4	-	few	TGTGCCACGGAAGCGGGGACAACCACAGATACGCAGTATTTT	CATEAGTTTDTQYF
TRBJ1-2	TRBV7-2	TRBD1	few	TGTGCCAGCAACGAGCCGGGACAGGGACTGAGTGGCTACACCTTC	CASNEPGQGLSGYTF
TRBJ2-3	TRBV4-2	TRBD2	-	TGTGCCAGCAGCCAAGGGGGACTAGCGGCCACAGATACGCAGTATTTT	CASSQGGLAATDTQYF
TRBJ2-7	TRBV6-2/TRBV6-3	TRBD1	-	TGTGCCAGCAGTTCCCACAGGGGGCAACGTAACGAGCAGTACTTC	CASSSHRGQRNEQYF
TRBJ2-1	TRBV9	TRBD2	-	TGTGCCAGCAGCGTAAGCGCCGGGGGGGAGCAGTTCTTC	CASSVSAGGEQFF
TRBJ2-2	TRBV7-2	TRBD1	-	TGTGCCAGCAGGAGTAGGACAGGGGCGAACACCGGGGAGCTGTTTTTT	CASRSRTGANTGELFF
TRBJ1-1	TRBV5-1	TRBD1	-	TGCGCCAGCAGAGTCCGTAGGACAGGGGCCACTGAAGCTTTCTTT	CASRVRRTGATEAFF
TRBJ2-5	TRBV20-1	-	-	TGCAGTGCTAGGTTTAGGGCTCCCCAAGAGACCCAGTACTTC	CSARFRAPQETQYF
TRBJ2-3	TRBV7-3	TRBD1	-	TGTGCCAGCAGCCACCTCAGGGGGCGAACAGATACGCAGTATTTT	CASSHLRGRTDTQYF
TRBJ2-7	TRBV6-2/TRBV6-3	-	-	TGTGCCAGCAGAGACACGACAGGAACCTACGAGCAGTACTTC	CASRDTTGTYEQYF